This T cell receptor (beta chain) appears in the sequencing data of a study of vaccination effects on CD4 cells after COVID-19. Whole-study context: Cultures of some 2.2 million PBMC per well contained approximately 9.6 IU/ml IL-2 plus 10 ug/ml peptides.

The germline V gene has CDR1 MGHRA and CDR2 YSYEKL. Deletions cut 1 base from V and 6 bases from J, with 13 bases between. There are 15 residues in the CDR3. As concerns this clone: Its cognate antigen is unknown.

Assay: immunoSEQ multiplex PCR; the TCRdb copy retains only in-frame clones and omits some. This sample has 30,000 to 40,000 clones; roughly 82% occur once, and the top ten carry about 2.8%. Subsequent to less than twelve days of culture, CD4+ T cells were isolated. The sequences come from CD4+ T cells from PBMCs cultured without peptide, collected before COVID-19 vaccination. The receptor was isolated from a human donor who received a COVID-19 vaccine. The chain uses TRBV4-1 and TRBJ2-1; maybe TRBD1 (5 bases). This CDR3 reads CASSQVQGIGNEQFF. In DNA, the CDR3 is TGCGCCAGCAGCCAAGTGCAGGGAATCGGCAATGAGCAGTTCTTC.